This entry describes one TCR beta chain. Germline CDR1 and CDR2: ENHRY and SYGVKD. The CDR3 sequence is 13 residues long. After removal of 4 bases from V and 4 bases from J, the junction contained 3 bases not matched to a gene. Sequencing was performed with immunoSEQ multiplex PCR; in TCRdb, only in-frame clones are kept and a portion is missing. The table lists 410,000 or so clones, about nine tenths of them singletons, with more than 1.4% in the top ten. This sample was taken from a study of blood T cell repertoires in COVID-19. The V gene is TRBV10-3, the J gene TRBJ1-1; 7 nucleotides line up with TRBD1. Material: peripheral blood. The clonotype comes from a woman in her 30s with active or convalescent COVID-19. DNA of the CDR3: TGTGCCATCAGTGTGACAGGGTTCACTGAAGCTTTCTTT. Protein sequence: CAISVTGFTEAFF.